The source of this T cell receptor (beta chain) is a study of blood T cell repertoires in COVID-19. How the authors handled the data: Nucleated cell number was recorded as an estimate derived from reference gene primer amplification. Here immunoSEQ multiplex PCR was the method, and the copy in TCRdb shows in-frame clones only, minus some. V, J and clone size derive from that table, while D and trimming were established from the DNA sequence. Counted here are roughly 100,000 clones, 70% to 90% occurring once; the ten biggest clones make up 3% to 3.5%. Germline V CDR1 and CDR2: MNHNY, SVGAGI (reference sequence). The length of the CDR3 is 14 residues. V was cut by 7 bases and J by 6 bases, with 15 bases left in between.

Sample: peripheral blood. This sequence was found in a man aged 50 or older in a cohort sampled during active COVID-19. The chain uses TRBV6-6 and TRBJ2-2, with a weak D call TRBD1 (6 bases). The CDR3 sequence is CASIPGVRSGELFF. CDR3 bases: TGTGCCAGCATTCCAGGGGTTCGTTCCGGGGAGCTGTTTTTT.